These 5 T cell receptor beta chains were sequenced from one sample in a study of blood T cell repertoires in COVID-19. TCRdb's table, derived via immunoSEQ multiplex PCR, lists solely in-frame clones and lacks some. The sample lists 300,000 to 450,000 clones, about nine tenths occurring once. Sequencing input: PBMCs or T cells enriched from blood (not recorded which). These TCRs come from a woman in her 30s who had been exposed to COVID-19.

The chain employs TRBV18 and TRBJ2-3; 14 bases line up with TRBD2. V trimming: 0 bases; J trimming: 2 bases; junction bases outside the gene matches: 4. This CDR3 has 18 residues. CDR1 KGHSH and CDR2 LQKENI come from the germline V gene. CDR3 coding DNA: TGTGCCAGCTCACCACCGAGACTAGCGGGAGGGCCCACAGATACGCAGTATTTT. This gives the protein CASSPPRLAGGPTDTQYF.

V is TRBV10-2 and J is TRBJ1-2; D unclear. The CDR3 is 13 residues long. Trimming removed 0 bases from V and 4 bases from J, with 6 bases in between. In germline, CDR1 is WSHSY, CDR2 SAAADI. The CDR3 sequence: CASSESYSYGYTF. DNA for the CDR3: TGCGCCAGCAGTGAGTCGTACAGCTATGGCTACACCTTC.

The chain employs TRBV10-1 and TRBJ2-3; D gene ambiguous. The V end lost 3 bases, the J end lost 6 bases, and 4 bases lay between the germline ends. CDR1 WNHNN and CDR2 SYGVQD come from the germline V gene (reference sequence). This CDR3 spans 11 amino acids. CDR3 DNA sequence: TGCGCCAGCAGTGATCGGGATACGCAGTATTTT. It translates to CASSDRDTQYF.

This chain uses TRBV28 with TRBJ2-7; maybe TRBD1 (6 bases). The CDR3 consists of 14 residues. Trimming shortened V by 2 bases and J by 4 bases, and 12 bases separated the two germline ends. The germline V gene has CDR1 MDHEN and CDR2 SYDVKM. CDR3 sequence: CASSLNRVGYEQYF. The CDR3 bases are TGTGCCAGCAGTTTAAACAGGGTGGGATACGAGCAGTACTTC.

The V call is TRBV19, the J call TRBJ1-4; a possible D gene is TRBD1 (5 bases). Germline V gene data show CDR1 as LNHDA and CDR2 as SQIVND (reference sequence). The CDR3 runs to 16 residues. Deletions cut 6 bases from V and 1 base from J, with 15 bases between. CDR3 coding DNA: TGTGCCAGTAGGGGAAGACAGTACGGAACTAATGAAAAACTGTTTTTT. Protein: CASRGRQYGTNEKLFF.